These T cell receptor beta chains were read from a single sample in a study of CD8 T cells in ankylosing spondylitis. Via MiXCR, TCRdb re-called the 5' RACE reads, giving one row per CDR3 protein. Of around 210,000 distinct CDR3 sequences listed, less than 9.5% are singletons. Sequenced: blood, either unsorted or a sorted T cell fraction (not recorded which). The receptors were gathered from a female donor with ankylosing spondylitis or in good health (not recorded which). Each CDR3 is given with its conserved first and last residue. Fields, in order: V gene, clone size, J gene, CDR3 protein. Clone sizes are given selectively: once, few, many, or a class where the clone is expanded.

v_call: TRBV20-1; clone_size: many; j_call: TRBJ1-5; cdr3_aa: CSASPDSNQPQHF
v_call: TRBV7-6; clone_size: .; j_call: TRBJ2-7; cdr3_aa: CASSSQGHEQYF
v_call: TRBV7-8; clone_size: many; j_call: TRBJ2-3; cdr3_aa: CASTRSESSTDTQYF
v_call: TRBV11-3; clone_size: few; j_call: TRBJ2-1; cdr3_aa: CASSLSRSSNEQFF
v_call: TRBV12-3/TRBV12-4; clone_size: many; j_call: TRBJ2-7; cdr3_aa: CASSPGPYEQYF
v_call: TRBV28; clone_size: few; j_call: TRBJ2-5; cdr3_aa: CASSLAGAGTRETQYF
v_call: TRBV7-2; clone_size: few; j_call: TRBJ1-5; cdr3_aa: CASRGTGGDQPQHF
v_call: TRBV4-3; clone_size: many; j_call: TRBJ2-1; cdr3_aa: CASSPDPSGNEQFF
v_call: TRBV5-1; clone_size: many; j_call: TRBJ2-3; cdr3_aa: CASSTDRLSTDTQYF
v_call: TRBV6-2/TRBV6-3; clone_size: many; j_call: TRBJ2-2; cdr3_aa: CASSLERAYTGELFF
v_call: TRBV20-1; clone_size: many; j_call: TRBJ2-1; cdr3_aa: CSARDNPYNEQFF